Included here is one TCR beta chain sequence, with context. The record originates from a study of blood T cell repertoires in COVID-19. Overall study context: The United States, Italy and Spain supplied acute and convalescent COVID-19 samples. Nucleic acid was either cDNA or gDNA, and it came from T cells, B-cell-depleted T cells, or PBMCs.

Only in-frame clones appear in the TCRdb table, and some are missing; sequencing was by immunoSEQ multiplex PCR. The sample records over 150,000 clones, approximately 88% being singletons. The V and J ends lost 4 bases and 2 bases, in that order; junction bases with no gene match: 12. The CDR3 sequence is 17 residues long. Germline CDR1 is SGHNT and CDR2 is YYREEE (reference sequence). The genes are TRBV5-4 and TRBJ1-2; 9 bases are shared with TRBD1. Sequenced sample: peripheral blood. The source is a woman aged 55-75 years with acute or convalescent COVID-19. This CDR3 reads CASSPPPTGGANYGYTF. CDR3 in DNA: TGTGCCAGCAGCCCACCCCCCACAGGGGGCGCAAACTATGGCTACACCTTC.